The 15 T cell receptor beta chains below come from one sample, sequenced in a study of cytomegalovirus exposure and HLA in healthy donors. Researchers ran the PCR with 60 Vbeta and 13 Jbeta primers. Generated by immunoSEQ multiplex PCR, the TCRdb table keeps only in-frame clones and is missing some. Of 120,000 or so clones in the sample, more than 15% are singletons; the top ten hold 2.5% to 3%. Sequenced material: PBMCs. These receptors came from a female donor in good health and CMV-seropositive.

This clone has more than one count but fewer than ten. The genes are TRBV30 and TRBJ1-5; possibly TRBD1 for D (6 bases). The CDR3 is 15 residues long. The germline V gene encodes CDR1 GTSNPN and CDR2 SVGIG (reference sequence). Trimming removed 0 bases at V and 2 bases at J, with 11 bases between. The CDR3 here is CAWSVGGAGNQPQHF. The CDR3 DNA reads TGTGCCTGGAGTGTAGGGGGGGCGGGCAATCAGCCCCAGCATTTT. Combining the CDR3 with reference TRBV30 and TRBJ1-5 gives the whole variable domain SQTIHQWPATLVQPVGSPLSLECTVEGTSNPNLYWYRQAAGRGLQLLFYSVGIGQISSEVPQNLSASRPQDRQFILSSKKLLLSDSGFYLCAWSVGGAGNQPQHFGDGTRLSIL.

The CDR3 is CASSLGQEGSPLHF. CDR3 sequence (DNA): TGCGCCAGCAGCCTAGGACAGGAAGGTTCACCCCTCCACTTT. V usage is TRBV4-3 and J usage is TRBJ1-6; 7 bases are shared with TRBD1. This CDR3 region has 14 residues. Trimming removed 4 bases from V and 9 bases from J; junction bases left unmatched: 6. The germline gives CDR1 LGHNA, CDR2 YSLEER.

This clone showed up just a few times. The genes are TRBV5-1 and TRBJ2-2; D gene uncertain. Trimming left V 5 bases short and J 5 bases short, with 16 bases between. Germline V gene lookup returns CDR1 SGHRS and CDR2 YFSETQ. The CDR3 extends over 15 amino acids. The CDR3 reads CASSRRPESTGELFF. In DNA form, the CDR3 reads TGCGCCAGCAGTAGGCGGCCGGAGTCAACCGGGGAGCTGTTTTTT.

This chain uses TRBV2 with TRBJ1-4; 7 bases map to TRBD1. The CDR3 is 13 amino acids. V was pared by 5 bases and J by 8 bases, with 5 bases of the junction left unmatched. Germline V gene sequence: CDR1 SNHLY, CDR2 FYNNEI. Written as DNA, the CDR3 is TGTGCCAGCAGTCCGGGACAGCCGGAAAAACTGTTTTTT. This codes for CASSPGQPEKLFF.

Only a few counts were recorded for this clone. This sequence joins TRBV6-5 and TRBJ1-1; D gene ambiguous. From germline, CDR1 is MNHEY and CDR2 SVGAGI. This CDR3 is 16 amino acids long. Trimming pared 4 bases from V and 4 bases from J, leaving 19 bases between. The CDR3 sequence: CASSSTSREEGTEAFF. The CDR3 DNA reads TGTGCCAGCAGTTCCACGTCCCGAGAGGAGGGCACTGAAGCTTTCTTT.

J is TRBJ2-3 and V is TRBV7-2, with D hard to call. V was shortened by 2 bases and J by 0 bases, with 6 bases between the two germline ends. Germline-derived CDR1 and CDR2 are SGHTA and FQGNSA. The CDR3 is 14 residues long. The CDR3 region has the DNA TGTGCCAGCAGCTTACAGTCTAGCACAGATACGCAGTATTTT. It translates to CASSLQSSTDTQYF. Variable domain in full (rest from reference TRBV7-2 and TRBJ2-3): GAGVSQSPSNKVTEKGKDVELRCDPISGHTALYWYRQSLGQGLEFLIYFQGNSAPDKSGLPSDRFSAERTGGSVSTLTIQRTQQEDSAVYLCASSLQSSTDTQYFGPGTRLTVL.

The chain recombines TRBV15 with TRBJ1-2; no clear D gene. Germline CDR1 LNHNV, CDR2 YYDKDF (reference sequence). The CDR3 sequence is 14 residues long. Trimming took off 2 bases at V and 6 bases at J, with 13 bases between the two ends. The CDR3 nucleotides read TGTGCCACCAGCAGAAGAGGAGAGGAGAATGGCTACACCTTC. This codes for CATSRRGEENGYTF.

This clone was detected a few times. The chain employs TRBV10-3 and TRBJ2-5, with D possibly matching TRBD2 (5 bases). V dropped 8 bases and J dropped 2 bases, with 18 bases sitting between them. Germline V gene sequence: CDR1 ENHRY, CDR2 SYGVKD. This CDR3 has 15 residues. CDR3 amino acids: CAIGIQRVAQETQYF. The CDR3 DNA sequence: TGTGCCATCGGTATCCAGAGGGTAGCTCAAGAGACCCAGTACTTC.

The chain joins TRBV4-1 to TRBJ2-7; TRBD1 aligns across 10 bases. The trim removed 3 bases at V and 0 bases at J, leaving 8 bases unmatched. The germline gives CDR1 MGHRA, CDR2 YSYEKL. The CDR3 runs 17 residues. DNA of the CDR3: TGCGCCAGCAGCCAGTCAACCGGGACAGGGGCCTCCTACGAGCAGTACTTC. Its translation: CASSQSTGTGASYEQYF.

For the CDR3, the DNA is TGTGCCAGCAGCTTCTCCGGTGGGGAGCTGTTTTTT. This sequence encodes CASSFSGGELFF. The rearrangement joins TRBV7-9 to TRBJ2-2; D gene unclear. CDR1 is SEHNR and CDR2 is FQNEAQ in the germline V gene (reference sequence). The CDR3 covers 12 residues. Trimming took off 3 bases at V and 8 bases at J, with 7 bases between the two ends.

The V and J genes are TRBV6-6 and TRBJ1-6; 7 nucleotides agree with TRBD1. The CDR3 is made up of 13 amino acids. The ends lost 6 bases at V and 10 bases at J; junction bases unmatched: 6. Germline assignment: CDR1 MNHNY and CDR2 SVGAGI (reference sequence). In DNA form, the CDR3 reads TGTGCCAGCAGAGACAGGGTCCAATCACCCCTCCACTTT. The encoded protein is CASRDRVQSPLHF.

A few counts support this clone. This sequence joins TRBV5-4 and TRBJ2-1, with 10 bases identical to TRBD2. Germline CDR1 reads SGHNT; CDR2 reads YYREEE (reference sequence). The CDR3 consists of 16 residues. V was pared by 0 bases and J by 9 bases, with 9 bases of the junction left unmatched. The CDR3 DNA sequence: TGTGCCAGCAGCTTGGCCGTAAAGCGGGGGGGCCCTGAGCAGTTCTTC. This sequence encodes CASSLAVKRGGPEQFF.

The genes are TRBV6-1 and TRBJ1-2; 7 nucleotides match TRBD1. With V trimmed by 6 bases and J by 2 bases, 6 bases remained unmatched. This CDR3 has 14 residues. The germline V gene has CDR1 MNHNS and CDR2 SASEGT. The CDR3 DNA reads as TGTGCCAGCAGACTGACAGGGTTAAACTATGGCTACACCTTC. Translation: CASRLTGLNYGYTF.

The chain joins TRBV5-4 to TRBJ1-1, with D tentatively TRBD1 (6 bases). This CDR3 region has 14 residues. Trimming removed 2 bases at V and 7 bases at J, with 15 bases between. Looked up from germline, CDR1 is SGHNT and CDR2 is YYREEE (reference sequence). The CDR3 DNA reads as TGTGCCAGCAGCTTATCTGGGGGCGCGGGTGAAGCTTTCTTT. Amino acids: CASSLSGGAGEAFF.

This clone was picked up a small number of times. The chain links TRBV5-5 to TRBJ2-7; the D is unclear. Deletions cut 1 base from V and 3 bases from J, with 8 bases between. Germline CDR1 SGHKS, CDR2 YYEKEE (reference sequence). CDR3 size: 13 residues. DNA for the CDR3: TGTGCCAGCAGCTTGTTTCCCGTCTACGAGCAGTACTTC. This gives the protein CASSLFPVYEQYF. Supplemented by reference TRBV5-5 and TRBJ2-7, the full variable domain reads DAGVTQSPTHLIKTRGQQVTLRCSPISGHKSVSWYQQVLGQGPQFIFQYYEKEERGRGNFPDRFSARQFPNYSSELNVNALLLGDSALYLCASSLFPVYEQYFGPGTRLTVT.